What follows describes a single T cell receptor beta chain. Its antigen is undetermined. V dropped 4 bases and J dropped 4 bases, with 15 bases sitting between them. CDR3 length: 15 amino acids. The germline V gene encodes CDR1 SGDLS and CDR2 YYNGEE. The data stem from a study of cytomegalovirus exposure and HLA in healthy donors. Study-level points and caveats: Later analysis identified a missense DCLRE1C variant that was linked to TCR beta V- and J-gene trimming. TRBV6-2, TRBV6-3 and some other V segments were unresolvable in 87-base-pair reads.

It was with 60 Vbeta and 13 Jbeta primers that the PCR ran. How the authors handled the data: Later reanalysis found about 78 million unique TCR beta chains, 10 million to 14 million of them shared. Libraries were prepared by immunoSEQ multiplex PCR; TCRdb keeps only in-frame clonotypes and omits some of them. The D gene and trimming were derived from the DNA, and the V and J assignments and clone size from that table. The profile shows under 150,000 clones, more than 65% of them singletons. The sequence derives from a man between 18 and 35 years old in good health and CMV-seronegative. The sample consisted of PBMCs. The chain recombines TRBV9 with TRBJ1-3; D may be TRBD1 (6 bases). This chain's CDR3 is CASSTYGGAGNTIYF. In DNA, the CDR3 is TGTGCCAGCAGCACCTATGGGGGGGCAGGAAACACCATATATTTT.